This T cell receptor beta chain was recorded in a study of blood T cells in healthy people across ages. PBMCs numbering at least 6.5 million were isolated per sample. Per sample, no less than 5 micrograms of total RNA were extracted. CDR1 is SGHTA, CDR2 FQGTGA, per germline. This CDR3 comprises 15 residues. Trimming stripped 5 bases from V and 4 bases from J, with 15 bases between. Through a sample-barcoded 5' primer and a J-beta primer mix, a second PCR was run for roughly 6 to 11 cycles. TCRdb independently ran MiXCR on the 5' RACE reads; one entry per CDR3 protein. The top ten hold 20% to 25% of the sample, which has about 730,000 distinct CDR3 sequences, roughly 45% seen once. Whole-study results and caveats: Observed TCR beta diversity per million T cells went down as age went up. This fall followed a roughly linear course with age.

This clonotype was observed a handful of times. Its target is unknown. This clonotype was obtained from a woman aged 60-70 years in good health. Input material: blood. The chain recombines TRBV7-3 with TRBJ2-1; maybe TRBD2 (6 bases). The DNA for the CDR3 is TGTGCCAGCAGCCTAAGGGGAGGCGTTTACAATGAGCAGTTCTTC. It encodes CASSLRGGVYNEQFF.